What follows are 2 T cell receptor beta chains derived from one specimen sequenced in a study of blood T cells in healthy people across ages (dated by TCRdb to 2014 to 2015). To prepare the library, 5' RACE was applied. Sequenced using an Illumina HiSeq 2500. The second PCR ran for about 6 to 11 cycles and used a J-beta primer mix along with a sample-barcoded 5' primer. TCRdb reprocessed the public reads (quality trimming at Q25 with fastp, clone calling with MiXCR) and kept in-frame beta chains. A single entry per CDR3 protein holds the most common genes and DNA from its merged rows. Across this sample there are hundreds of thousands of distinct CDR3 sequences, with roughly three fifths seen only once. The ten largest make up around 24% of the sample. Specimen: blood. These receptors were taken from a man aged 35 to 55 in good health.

The CDR3 loop is CASSQVGMAGRETQYF. DNA for the CDR3: TGTGCCAGCAGCCAAGTCGGTATGGCAGGGAGAGAGACCCAGTACTTC. The chain carries TRBV4-2 and TRBJ2-5, with D perhaps given as TRBD1 or TRBD2 (5 bases each). This CDR3 spans 16 amino acids. Germline V gene sequence: CDR1 LGHNA, CDR2 YNFKEQ. V was pared by 1 base and J by 4 bases, with 16 bases between.

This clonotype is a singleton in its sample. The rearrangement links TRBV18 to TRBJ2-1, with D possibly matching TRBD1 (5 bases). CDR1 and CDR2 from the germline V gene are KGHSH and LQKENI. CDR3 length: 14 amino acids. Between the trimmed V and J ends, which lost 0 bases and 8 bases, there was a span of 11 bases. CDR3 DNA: TGTGCCAGCTCACCACCGGTAGGGGTGTATGAGCAGTTCTTC. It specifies CASSPPVGVYEQFF.